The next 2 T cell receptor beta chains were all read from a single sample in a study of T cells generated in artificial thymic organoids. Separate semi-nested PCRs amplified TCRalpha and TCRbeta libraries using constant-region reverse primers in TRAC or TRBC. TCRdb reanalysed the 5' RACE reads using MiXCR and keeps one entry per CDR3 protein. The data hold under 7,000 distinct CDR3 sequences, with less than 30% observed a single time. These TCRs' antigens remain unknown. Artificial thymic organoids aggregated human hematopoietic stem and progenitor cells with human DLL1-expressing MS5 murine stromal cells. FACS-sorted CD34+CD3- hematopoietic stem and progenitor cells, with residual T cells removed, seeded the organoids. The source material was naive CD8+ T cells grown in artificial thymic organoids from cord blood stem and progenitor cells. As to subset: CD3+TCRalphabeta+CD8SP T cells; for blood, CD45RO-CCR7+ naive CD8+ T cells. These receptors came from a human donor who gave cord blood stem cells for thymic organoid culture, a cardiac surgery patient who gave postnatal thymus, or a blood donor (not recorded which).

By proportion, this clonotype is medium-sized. The DNA of the CDR3 is TGTGCCAGCAGCTTAGCACAGGGGGCCCAGTACTTC. Translating it yields CASSLAQGAQYF. The V gene is TRBV7-8, the J gene TRBJ2-5; the match to TRBD1 covers 8 bases. With 0 bases clipped from V and 9 bases from J, the junction kept 0 bases outside the gene matches. The CDR3 extends over 12 amino acids. Germline assignment: CDR1 SGHVS and CDR2 FQNEAQ. Supplemented by reference TRBV7-8 and TRBJ2-5, the full variable domain reads GAGVSQSPRYKVAKRGQDVALRCDPISGHVSLFWYQQALGQGPEFLTYFQNEAQLDKSGLPSDRFFAERPEGSVSTLKIQRTQQEDSAVYLCASSLAQGAQYFGPGTRLLVL.

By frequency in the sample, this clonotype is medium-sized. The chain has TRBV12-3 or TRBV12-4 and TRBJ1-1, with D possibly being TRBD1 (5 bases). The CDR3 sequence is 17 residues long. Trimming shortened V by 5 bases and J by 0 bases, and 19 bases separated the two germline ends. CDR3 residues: CASSPRRRGLMNTEAFF. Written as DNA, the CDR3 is TGTGCCAGCAGTCCTAGAAGGCGGGGACTGATGAACACTGAAGCTTTCTTT.